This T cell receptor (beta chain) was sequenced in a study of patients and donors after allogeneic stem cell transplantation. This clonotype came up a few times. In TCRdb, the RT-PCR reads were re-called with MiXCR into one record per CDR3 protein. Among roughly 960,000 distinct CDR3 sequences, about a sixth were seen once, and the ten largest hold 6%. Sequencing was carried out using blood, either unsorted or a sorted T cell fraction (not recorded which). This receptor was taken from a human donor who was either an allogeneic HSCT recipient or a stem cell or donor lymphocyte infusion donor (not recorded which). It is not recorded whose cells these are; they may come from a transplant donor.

The chain's CDR3 is CSVEKGTGANYGYTF. The CDR3 DNA reads TGCAGCGTTGAGAAGGGGACAGGTGCAAACTATGGCTACACCTTC. This chain links TRBV29-1 with TRBJ1-2; TRBD1 matches at 8 bases. The junction had 8 bases not matched to a gene; V was cut back by 3 bases and J by 2 bases. In germline, CDR1 is SQVTM, CDR2 ANQGSEA. The CDR3 is 15 residues long.